This T cell receptor (beta chain) appears in the sequencing data of a study of vaccination and CD4 T cells after COVID-19. The assay that was used to sequence DNA from cultured CD4+ T cells was the Oncomine TCR Beta short-read assay. TCRdb passed the PCR reads through MiXCR, listing each CDR3 protein once. This sample has 7,800 or so distinct CDR3 sequences, with about 38% found just once. This clonotype showed up just a few times. Its matching antigen is unknown. Losses at the gene ends were 6 bases for V and 1 base for J; bases not matched to a gene: 4. Germline values: CDR1 LNHDA, CDR2 SQIVND (reference sequence). The CDR3 is 14 amino acids. Treatment here: roughly 10-day PBMC culture with coronavirus spike peptide pools or control peptides (ViraFEST assay). According to the study, CD4+ T cells from the unexposed donor were gathered ahead of the COVID-19 pandemic (2011-2018).

The material sequenced was CD4+ T cells from blood, cultured in vitro. The rearrangement joins TRBV19 to TRBJ2-5; 8 bases fit TRBD2. This TCR was recovered from a human donor in good health. The CDR3, as DNA: TGTGCCAGTAGGGCGGGGGGAGTCCAAGAGACCCAGTACTTC. This translates into CASRAGGVQETQYF. Filled out from reference TRBV19 and TRBJ2-5, the complete variable domain reads DGGITQSPKYLFRKEGQNVTLSCEQNLNHDAMYWYRQDPGQGLRLIYYSQIVNDFQKGDIAEGYSVSREKKESFPLTVTSAQKNPTAFYLCASRAGGVQETQYFGPGTRLLVL.